Described below is a single TCR beta chain sequence and its context. As the CDR3 is not closed by the conserved phenylalanine or tryptophan, this likely results from a read error. This sample is drawn from a study of CD8+CD57+ T cells in acquired aplastic anemia. The CDR3 contains 17 residues. Germline V CDR1 and CDR2: ENHRY, SYGVKD. Genomic DNA was employed as the template in profiling TCR beta VDJ and CDR3. TCRdb independently ran MiXCR on the reads; one entry per CDR3 protein. The sample lists 200,000 to 250,000 distinct CDR3 sequences, around 45% occurring once. The authors sequenced patients whose flow cytometry had shown CD8+CD57+ cell expansion.

J is TRBJ1-2 and V is TRBV10-3; 8 bases fit TRBD1. The sample comprised sorted CD4+, CD8+, or CD8+CD57+ T cells (not recorded which) from PBMCs. The clonotype originates from a human donor with aplastic anemia. In nucleotides, the CDR3 is TGTGCCAGCAGTCGACAGGGGCGTAGGAGGACTAACTATGGCTACACCCTC. Its translation: CASSRQGRRRTNYGYTL.